A selection of T cell receptor beta chains follows, all from one sample in a study of tumor-infiltrating lymphocytes in localized non-small cell lung cancer. Produced via immunoSEQ multiplex PCR; TCRdb's table is partial and in-frame only. The data hold fewer than 20,000 clones, with about three quarters observed a single time. Source material: lung tumor tissue. Source of these receptors: a human donor with non-small cell lung cancer. The CDR3 runs from the conserved cysteine through the conserved F or W. D genes are given only for firm matches. Clone size is stated in some rows and not others, as once, few, many or a class when expanded.

abundance	d_gene	v_gene	j_gene	CDR3aa	CDR3nt
.	TRBD1	TRBV27	TRBJ2-7	CASSLRDREYEQYF	TGTGCCAGCAGTTTAAGGGACAGGGAGTACGAGCAGTACTTC
.	.	TRBV30	TRBJ2-5	CAWSSSVETQYF	TGTGCCTGGAGTTCTAGCGTGGAGACCCAGTACTTC
once	TRBD1	TRBV5-1	TRBJ2-2	CASSGQGGTGELFF	TGCGCCAGCAGCGGACAGGGAGGCACCGGGGAGCTGTTTTTT
few	.	TRBV30	TRBJ1-4	CAWSVRATNEKLFF	TGTGCCTGGAGTGTGAGAGCAACTAATGAAAAACTGTTTTTT
.	TRBD2	TRBV2	TRBJ2-1	CASRVAGGRGNEQFF	TGTGCCAGCAGGGTAGCGGGAGGAAGGGGTAATGAGCAGTTCTTC
few	.	TRBV6-5	TRBJ1-5	CASRTGPRNQPQHF	TGTGCCAGCAGAACAGGACCGAGGAATCAGCCCCAGCATTTT
.	TRBD2	TRBV9	TRBJ2-5	CASSVVSGSETQYF	TGTGCCAGCAGCGTGGTTAGCGGGAGTGAGACCCAGTACTTC
once	.	TRBV14	TRBJ1-1	CASSPQVDTEAFF	TGTGCCAGCAGCCCACAGGTGGACACTGAAGCTTTCTTT
.	TRBD1	TRBV11-2	TRBJ2-7	CASSSPGQGAYEQYF	TGTGCCAGCAGCTCACCGGGACAGGGTGCCTACGAGCAGTACTTC
.	.	TRBV4-2	TRBJ1-4	CASSQDPGRGGEKLFF	TGTGCCAGCAGCCAAGACCCCGGCAGGGGAGGAGAAAAACTGTTTTTT
.	.	TRBV5-6	TRBJ1-5	CASRQQGRGNQPQHF	TGTGCCAGCAGGCAACAGGGACGCGGCAATCAGCCCCAGCATTTT
.	.	TRBV5-1	TRBJ1-1	CASSLAGGTVNTEAFF	TGCGCCAGCAGCTTGGCGGGGGGTACTGTGAACACTGAAGCTTTCTTT
.	.	TRBV6-5	TRBJ2-1	CASSSSGWEQFF	TGTGCCAGCAGTTCGTCGGGTTGGGAGCAGTTCTTC
once	.	TRBV7-9	TRBJ2-7	CASSFVGKGSEQYF	TGTGCCAGCAGCTTCGTAGGGAAAGGCAGCGAGCAGTACTTC
.	TRBD1	TRBV6-1	TRBJ1-2	CASSELWRGGGSLNYGYTF	TGTGCCAGCAGTGAATTGTGGAGAGGAGGGGGCTCACTTAACTATGGCTACACCTTC
.	.	TRBV5-1	TRBJ2-2	CASRWDPQLANTGELFF	TGCGCCAGCAGATGGGACCCCCAACTAGCGAACACCGGGGAGCTGTTTTTT
.	TRBD1	TRBV28	TRBJ2-7	CASSPQTGGSYEQYF	TGTGCCAGCAGTCCCCAGACAGGGGGCTCCTACGAGCAGTACTTC
.	.	TRBV25-1	TRBJ2-1	CASSEFEAATLFF	TGTGCCAGCAGTGAATTTGAGGCGGCCACACTGTTCTTC
.	TRBD1	TRBV5-1	TRBJ2-2	CASSLGFGTGGTGELFF	TGCGCCAGCAGCTTGGGGTTCGGGACAGGGGGCACCGGGGAGCTGTTTTTT
.	TRBD2	TRBV10-3	TRBJ2-1	CAISASSGRAGEQFF	TGTGCCATCAGTGCCAGCAGCGGGAGGGCGGGTGAGCAGTTCTTC
.	.	TRBV7-2	TRBJ1-1	CASSRLPNLNTEAFF	TGTGCCAGCAGCCGTCTCCCCAATCTGAACACTGAAGCTTTCTTT
.	.	TRBV6-5	TRBJ2-7	CASSYLSGAYEQYF	TGTGCCAGCAGTTATTTGTCAGGGGCCTACGAGCAGTACTTC
.	.	TRBV19	TRBJ2-7	CASSMVGYEQYF	TGTGCCAGTAGTATGGTGGGCTACGAGCAGTACTTC
.	.	TRBV7-2	TRBJ2-2	CASSLEGARAGELFF	TGTGCCAGCAGCTTAGAGGGAGCTCGCGCCGGGGAGCTGTTTTTT
.	.	TRBV7-9	TRBJ2-5	CASSSAVTVQETQYF	TGTGCCAGCAGCTCCGCGGTAACAGTTCAAGAGACCCAGTACTTC
few	.	TRBV19	TRBJ1-1	CASSSRVYTEAFF	TGTGCCAGTAGTTCAAGGGTCTACACTGAAGCTTTCTTT
.	TRBD2	TRBV18	TRBJ2-4	CASSPPMVAGGFQYF	TGTGCCAGCTCACCACCGATGGTAGCGGGAGGGTTTCAGTACTTC
few	.	TRBV11-1	TRBJ2-6	CASGIASGANVLTF	TGTGCCAGCGGAATCGCCTCTGGGGCCAACGTCCTGACTTTC